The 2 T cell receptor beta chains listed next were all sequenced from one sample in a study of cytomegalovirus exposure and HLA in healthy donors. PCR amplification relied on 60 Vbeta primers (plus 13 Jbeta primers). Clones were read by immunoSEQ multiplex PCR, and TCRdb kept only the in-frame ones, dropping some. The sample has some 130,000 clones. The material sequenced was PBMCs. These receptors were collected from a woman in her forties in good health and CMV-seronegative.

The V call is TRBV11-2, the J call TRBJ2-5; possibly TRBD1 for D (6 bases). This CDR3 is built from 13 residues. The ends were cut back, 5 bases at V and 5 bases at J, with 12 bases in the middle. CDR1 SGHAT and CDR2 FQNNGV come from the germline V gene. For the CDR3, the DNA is TGTGCCAGCAGCGGGGGCCGGTCTGAGACCCAGTACTTC. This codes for CASSGGRSETQYF.

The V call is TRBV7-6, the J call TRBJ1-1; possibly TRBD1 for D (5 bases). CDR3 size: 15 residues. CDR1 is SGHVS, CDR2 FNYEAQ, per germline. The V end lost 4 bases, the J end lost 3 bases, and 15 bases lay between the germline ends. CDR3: CASSSLGTEDTEAFF. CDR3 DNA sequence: TGTGCCAGCAGCTCCTTAGGGACTGAGGACACTGAAGCTTTCTTT. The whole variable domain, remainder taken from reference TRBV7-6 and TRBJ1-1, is GAGVSQSPRYKVTKRGQDVALRCDPISGHVSLYWYRQALGQGPEFLTYFNYEAQQDKSGLPNDRFSAERPEGSISTLTIQRTEQRDSAMYRCASSSLGTEDTEAFFGQGTRLTVV.